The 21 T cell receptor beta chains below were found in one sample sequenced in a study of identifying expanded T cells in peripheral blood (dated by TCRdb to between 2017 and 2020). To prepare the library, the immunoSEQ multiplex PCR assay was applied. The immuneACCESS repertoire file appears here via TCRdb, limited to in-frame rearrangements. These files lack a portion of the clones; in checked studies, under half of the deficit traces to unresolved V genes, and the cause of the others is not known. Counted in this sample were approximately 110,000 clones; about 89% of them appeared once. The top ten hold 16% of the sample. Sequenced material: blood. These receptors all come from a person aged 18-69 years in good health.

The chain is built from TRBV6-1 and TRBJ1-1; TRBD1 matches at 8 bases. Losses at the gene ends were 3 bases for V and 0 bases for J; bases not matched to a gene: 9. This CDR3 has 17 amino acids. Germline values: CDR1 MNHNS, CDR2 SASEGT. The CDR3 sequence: CASSEPPGGTMNTEAFF. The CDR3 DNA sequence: TGTGCCAGCAGTGAGCCGCCAGGGGGCACGATGAACACTGAAGCTTTCTTT.

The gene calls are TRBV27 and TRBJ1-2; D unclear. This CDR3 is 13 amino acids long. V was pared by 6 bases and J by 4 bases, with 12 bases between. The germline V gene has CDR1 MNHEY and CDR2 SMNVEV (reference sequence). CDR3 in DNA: TGTGCCAGCAGCCACACTCGGGCCTATGGCTACACCTTC. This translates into CASSHTRAYGYTF.

CDR3 sequence reads: CASSLQRGVYNEQFF. CDR3 DNA: TGTGCCAGCAGCCTACAGCGGGGAGTCTACAATGAGCAGTTCTTC. V is TRBV7-2 and J is TRBJ2-1, with 7 nucleotides matching TRBD2. V lost 5 bases, J lost 3 bases, and 7 bases stayed unmatched. Germline values: CDR1 SGHTA, CDR2 FQGNSA. The CDR3 sequence is 15 residues long.

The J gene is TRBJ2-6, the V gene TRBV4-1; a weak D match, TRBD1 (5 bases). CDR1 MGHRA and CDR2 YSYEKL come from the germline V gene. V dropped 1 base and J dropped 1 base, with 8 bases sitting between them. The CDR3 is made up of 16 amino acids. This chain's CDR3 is CASSQVQGSGANVLTF. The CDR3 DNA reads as TGCGCCAGCAGCCAAGTCCAGGGTTCTGGGGCCAACGTCCTGACTTTC.

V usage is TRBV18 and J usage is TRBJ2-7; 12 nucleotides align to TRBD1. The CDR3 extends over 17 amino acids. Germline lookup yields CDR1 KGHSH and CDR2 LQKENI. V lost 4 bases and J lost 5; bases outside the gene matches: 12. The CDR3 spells CASSRGSPGQGANEQYF. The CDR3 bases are TGTGCCAGCTCACGGGGGTCTCCGGGACAGGGGGCCAACGAGCAGTACTTC. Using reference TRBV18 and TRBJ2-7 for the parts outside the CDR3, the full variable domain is NAGVMQNPRHLVRRRGQEARLRCSPMKGHSHVYWYRQLPEEGLKFMVYLQKENIIDESGMPKERFSAEFPKEGPSILRIQQVVRGDSAAYFCASSRGSPGQGANEQYFGPGTRLTVT.

In DNA, the CDR3 is TGTGCCACCCAGGCAATACCCTATGGCTACACCTTC. It yields the protein CATQAIPYGYTF. This sequence joins TRBV6-5 and TRBJ1-2; no clear D. The CDR3 is 12 residues long. CDR1 and CDR2 from the germline V gene are MNHEY and SVGAGI. V was shortened by 10 bases and J by 4 bases, with 13 bases between the two germline ends.

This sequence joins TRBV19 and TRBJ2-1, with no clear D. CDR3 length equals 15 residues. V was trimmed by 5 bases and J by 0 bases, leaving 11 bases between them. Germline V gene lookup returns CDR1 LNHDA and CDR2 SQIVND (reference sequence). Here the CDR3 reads CASSLELSSYNEQFF. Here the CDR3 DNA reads TGTGCCAGTAGTCTTGAGCTGAGCTCCTACAATGAGCAGTTCTTC.

For the CDR3, the DNA is TGTGCCAGCAGCTTACCCGGGCTTGCCTATGGCTACACCTTC. Its protein is CASSLPGLAYGYTF. The chain couples TRBV7-9 to TRBJ1-2; D is ambiguous. The CDR3 is made up of 14 amino acids. The germline CDR1 and CDR2 sequences are SEHNR and FQNEAQ (reference sequence). The ends were cut back, 2 bases at V and 4 bases at J, with 11 bases in the middle.

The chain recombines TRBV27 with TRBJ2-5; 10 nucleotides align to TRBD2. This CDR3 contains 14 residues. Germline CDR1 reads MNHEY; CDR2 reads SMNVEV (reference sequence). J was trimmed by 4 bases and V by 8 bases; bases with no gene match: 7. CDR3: CASGAGGPRETQYF. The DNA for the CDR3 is TGTGCCAGCGGAGCGGGGGGGCCTAGAGAGACCCAGTACTTC.

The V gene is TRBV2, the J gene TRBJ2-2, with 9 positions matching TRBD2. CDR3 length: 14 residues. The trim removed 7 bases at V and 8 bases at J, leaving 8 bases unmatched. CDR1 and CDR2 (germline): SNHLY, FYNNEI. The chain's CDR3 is CASNPGLAPGELFF. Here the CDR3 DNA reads TGTGCCAGCAATCCGGGACTAGCACCAGGGGAGCTGTTTTTT. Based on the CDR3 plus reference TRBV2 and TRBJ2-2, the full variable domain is EPEVTQTPSHQVTQMGQEVILRCVPISNHLYFYWYRQILGQKVEFLVSFYNNEISEKSEIFDDQFSVERPDGSNFTLKIRSTKLEDSAMYFCASNPGLAPGELFFGEGSRLTVL.

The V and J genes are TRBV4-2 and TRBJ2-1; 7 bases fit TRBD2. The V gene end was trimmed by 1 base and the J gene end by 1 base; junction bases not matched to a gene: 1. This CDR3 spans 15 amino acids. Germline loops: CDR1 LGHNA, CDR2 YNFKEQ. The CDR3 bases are TGTGCCAGCAGCCAAGGGGGGGGGTCCTACAATGAGCAGTTCTTC. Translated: CASSQGGGSYNEQFF.

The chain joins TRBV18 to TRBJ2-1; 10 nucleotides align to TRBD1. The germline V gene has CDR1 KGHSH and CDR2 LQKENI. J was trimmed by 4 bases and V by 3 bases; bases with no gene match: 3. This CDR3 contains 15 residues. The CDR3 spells CASSPPGQGYNEQFF. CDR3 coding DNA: TGTGCCAGCTCACCCCCGGGACAGGGGTACAATGAGCAGTTCTTC.

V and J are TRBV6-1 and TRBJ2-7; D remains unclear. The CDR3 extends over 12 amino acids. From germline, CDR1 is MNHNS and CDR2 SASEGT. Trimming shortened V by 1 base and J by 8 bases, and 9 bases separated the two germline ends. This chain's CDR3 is CASSEGNSKQYF. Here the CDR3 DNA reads TGTGCCAGCAGTGAAGGTAATAGCAAGCAGTACTTC.

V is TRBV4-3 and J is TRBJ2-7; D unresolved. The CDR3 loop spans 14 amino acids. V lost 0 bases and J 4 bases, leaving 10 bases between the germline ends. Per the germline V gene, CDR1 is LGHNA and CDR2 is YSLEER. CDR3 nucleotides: TGCGCCAGCAGCCAAGACTTGCAAGGGTACGAGCAGTACTTC. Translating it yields CASSQDLQGYEQYF.

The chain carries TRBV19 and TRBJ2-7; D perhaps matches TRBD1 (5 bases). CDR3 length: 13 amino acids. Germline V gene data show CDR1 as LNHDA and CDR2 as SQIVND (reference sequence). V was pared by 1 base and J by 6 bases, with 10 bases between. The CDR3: CASSIGVRGEQYF. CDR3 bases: TGTGCCAGTAGTATAGGGGTTAGGGGCGAGCAGTACTTC. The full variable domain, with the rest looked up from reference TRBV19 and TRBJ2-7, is DGGITQSPKYLFRKEGQNVTLSCEQNLNHDAMYWYRQDPGQGLRLIYYSQIVNDFQKGDIAEGYSVSREKKESFPLTVTSAQKNPTAFYLCASSIGVRGEQYFGPGTRLTVT.

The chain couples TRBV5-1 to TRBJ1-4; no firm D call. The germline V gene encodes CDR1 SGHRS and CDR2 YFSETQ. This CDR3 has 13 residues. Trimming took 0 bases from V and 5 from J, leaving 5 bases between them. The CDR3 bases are TGCGCCAGCAGCTTGGGATCGAATGAAAAACTGTTTTTT. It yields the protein CASSLGSNEKLFF.

In nucleotides, the CDR3 is TGTGCCAGCAGCTTCGCGGACACGCACACTGAAGCTTTCTTT. The encoded protein is CASSFADTHTEAFF. This chain uses TRBV7-8 with TRBJ1-1, with D perhaps TRBD1 (5 bases). Germline CDR1 SGHVS, CDR2 FQNEAQ. The CDR3 is 14 amino acids. V was shortened by 3 bases and J by 3 bases, with 11 bases between the two germline ends.

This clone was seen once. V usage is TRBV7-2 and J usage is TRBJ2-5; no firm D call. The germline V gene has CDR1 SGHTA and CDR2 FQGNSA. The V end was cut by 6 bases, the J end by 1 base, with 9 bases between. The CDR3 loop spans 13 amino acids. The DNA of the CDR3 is TGTGCCAGCAGTCAGGAACGCCAAGAGACCCAGTACTTC. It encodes CASSQERQETQYF.

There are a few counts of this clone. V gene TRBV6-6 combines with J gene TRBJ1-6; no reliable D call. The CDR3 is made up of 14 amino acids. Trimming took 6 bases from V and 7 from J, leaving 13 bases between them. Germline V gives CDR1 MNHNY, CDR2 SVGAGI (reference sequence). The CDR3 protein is CASRQNLVNSPLHF. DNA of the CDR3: TGTGCCAGCAGGCAAAACTTGGTGAATTCACCCCTCCACTTT.

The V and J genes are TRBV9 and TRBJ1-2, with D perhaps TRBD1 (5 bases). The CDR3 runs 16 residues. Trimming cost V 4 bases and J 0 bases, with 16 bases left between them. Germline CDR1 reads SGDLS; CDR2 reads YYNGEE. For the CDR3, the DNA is TGTGCCAGCAGCCGAGGTAGGAGGGGTACTAACTATGGCTACACCTTC. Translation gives CASSRGRRGTNYGYTF.

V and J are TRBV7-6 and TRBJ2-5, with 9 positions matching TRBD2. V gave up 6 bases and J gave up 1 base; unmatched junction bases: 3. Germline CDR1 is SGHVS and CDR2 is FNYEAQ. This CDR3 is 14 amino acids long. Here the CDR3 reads CASRVSGGQETQYF. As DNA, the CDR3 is TGTGCCAGCAGGGTTAGCGGGGGCCAAGAGACCCAGTACTTC.